This T cell receptor (beta chain) was recorded in a study of CD8 T cells in ankylosing spondylitis. This clonotype came up a few times. The antigen remains undetermined. The junction departs from the called germline gene at one end, perhaps through a read error. General study points: Earlier literature documents some of the motif variants in reactive arthritis synovial fluid and blood. Blood of patients with ankylosing spondylitis appeared to be characterized by a TCR beta motif of several highly homologous variants. Peripheral blood held disease-linked clones only at relatively low frequency, and these were CD8+.

Preparation of TCR beta libraries was done by quantitative 5'-RACE with molecular barcodes. TCRdb reprocessed the 5' RACE reads via MiXCR and lists one record per CDR3 protein. The sample records over 150,000 distinct CDR3 sequences, about 13% being singletons. From germline, CDR1 is MGHRA and CDR2 YSYEKL. The CDR3 extends over 11 amino acids. The sequence derives from a male donor with ankylosing spondylitis or in good health (not recorded which). The sequenced material came from blood, either unsorted or a sorted T cell fraction (not recorded which). The rearrangement links TRBV4-1 to TRBJ1-4; 7 positions match TRBD1. In nucleotides, the CDR3 is TGCGCCAGCAGCCAAGGACAGGGCATGATTTTT. Its protein product is CASSQGQGMIF.